A selection of T cell receptor beta chains follows, all from one sample in a study of control samples from healthy donors and cancer patients. Using immunoSEQ multiplex PCR, the repertoire was profiled, and TCRdb retains in-frame clones only, with some absent. This table has 70,000 to 100,000 clones, around 91% appearing once. Sequences were obtained from blood. These receptors came from a man in his forties or fifties in good health. The CDR3 runs from the conserved cysteine through the conserved F or W. A D gene is named only where the DNA matches it firmly. Some rows have no size entry. The others give once, few or many, or a class for an expanded clone.

J gene | D gene | CDR3 length | clone size | V gene | CDR3 protein | CDR3 DNA
TRBJ2-3 | TRBD2 | 14 | - | TRBV11-2 | CASSLGLATDTQYF | TGTGCCAGCAGCTTAGGACTAGCCACAGATACGCAGTATTTT
TRBJ1-5 | - | 16 | - | TRBV18 | CASSPTSGATTWPQHF | TGTGCCAGCTCACCGACTTCAGGGGCAACAACGTGGCCCCAGCATTTT
TRBJ1-2 | - | 15 | - | TRBV27 | CASSLQGQGNYGYTF | TGTGCCAGCAGTTTACAGGGTCAGGGGAACTATGGCTACACCTTC
TRBJ1-1 | - | 15 | once | TRBV6-5 | CASSYSVLSGAEAFF | TGTGCCAGCAGTTACTCAGTCCTCTCAGGGGCTGAAGCTTTCTTT
TRBJ1-6 | - | 15 | - | TRBV5-5 | CASSLEASYNSPLHF | TGTGCCAGCAGCTTGGAAGCTTCTTATAATTCACCCCTCCACTTT
TRBJ2-2 | - | 14 | - | TRBV18 | CASSPPSGSGELFF | TGTGCCAGCTCACCACCTTCTGGGAGCGGGGAGCTGTTTTTT
TRBJ2-7 | TRBD1 | 14 | - | TRBV6-5 | CASSYRDRGYEQYF | TGTGCCAGCAGTTACCGGGACAGGGGCTACGAGCAGTACTTC
TRBJ1-5 | TRBD1 | 12 | - | TRBV12-3/TRBV12-4 | CASSGTAKPQHF | TGTGCCAGCAGTGGGACAGCCAAGCCCCAGCATTTT
TRBJ1-1 | - | 14 | once | TRBV6-5 | CASSYGGAGTEAFF | TGTGCCAGCAGTTACGGGGGGGCTGGCACTGAAGCTTTCTTT
TRBJ2-1 | TRBD2 | 16 | - | TRBV11-2 | CASSRAGASSYNEQFF | TGTGCCAGCAGCCGAGCGGGGGCCTCCTCCTACAATGAGCAGTTCTTC
TRBJ1-2 | TRBD1 | 15 | - | TRBV12-5 | CASGFPSTGGYGYTF | TGTGCTAGTGGTTTTCCTTCAACAGGGGGCTATGGCTACACCTTC
TRBJ1-1 | TRBD1 | 15 | - | TRBV24-1 | CATSGTGSSHTEAFF | TGTGCCACCAGTGGGACAGGATCTAGCCACACTGAAGCTTTCTTT
TRBJ1-6 | - | 14 | - | TRBV6-6 | CASSYAGEGALLHF | TGTGCCAGCAGTTACGCAGGGGAAGGGGCACTCCTCCACTTT
TRBJ1-5 | TRBD1 | 19 | - | TRBV7-9 | CASSPSRQGDEYSNQPQHF | TGTGCCAGCAGCCCCAGTCGACAGGGGGATGAATATAGCAATCAGCCCCAGCATTTT
TRBJ2-2 | TRBD1 | 16 | - | TRBV6-1 | CASSAKRDRVTGELFF | TGTGCCAGCAGTGCCAAACGGGACAGAGTAACCGGGGAGCTGTTTTTT